This TCR beta chain was sequenced during a study of T cell responses to AZD1222 COVID-19 vaccine. Study summary: Second-dose intervals of approximately 4 or approximately 12 weeks were pooled.

General study findings and limits: Seropositive status at baseline applied to only 5 or 6 AZD1222 recipients. Among vaccine-associated CD4 TCRs, coverage spanned spike, with dominance at 160-218 and 743-854. There were repertoire samples only from the period after the peak T cell response.

The protocol was immunoSEQ multiplex PCR, while the TCRdb copy is restricted to in-frame clones and leaves out a portion. This repertoire shows 50,000 to 65,000 clones, approximately 90% found once; its top ten account for around 5.2%. In the case of this clone: Its matching antigen is unknown.

V lost 5 bases, J lost 10 bases, and 12 bases lay in between. The CDR3 length is 13 residues. The V gene's germline CDR1 is MRHNA and CDR2 SNTAGT. The sequencing used peripheral blood, collected on day 0 of AZD1222 vaccination. This sequence originates from an adult in good health. The chain is built from TRBV6-4 and TRBJ1-6; no clear D gene. The CDR3: CASSTSGGSPLHF. The CDR3 coding sequence is TGTGCCAGCAGTACCTCAGGAGGGTCACCCCTCCACTTT.